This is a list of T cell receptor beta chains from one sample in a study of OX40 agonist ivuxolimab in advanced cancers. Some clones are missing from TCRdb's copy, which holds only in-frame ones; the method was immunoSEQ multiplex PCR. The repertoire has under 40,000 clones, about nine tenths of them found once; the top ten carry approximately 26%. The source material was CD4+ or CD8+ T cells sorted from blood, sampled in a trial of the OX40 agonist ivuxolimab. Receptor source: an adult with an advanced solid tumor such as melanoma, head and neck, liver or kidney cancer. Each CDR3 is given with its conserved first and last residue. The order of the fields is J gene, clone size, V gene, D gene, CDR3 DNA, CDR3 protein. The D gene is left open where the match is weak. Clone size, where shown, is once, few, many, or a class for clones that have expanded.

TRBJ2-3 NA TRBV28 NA TGTGCCAGCAGTTTCAGACTCACAGATACGCAGTATTTT CASSFRLTDTQYF
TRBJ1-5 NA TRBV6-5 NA TGTGCCAGCAGTCCACAGGGCGGGGGGCAGCCCCAGCATTTT CASSPQGGGQPQHF
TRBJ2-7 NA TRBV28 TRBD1 TGTGCCAGCAGTTTATCCGGACAGGGGGCTGGCGACGAGCAGTACTTC CASSLSGQGAGDEQYF
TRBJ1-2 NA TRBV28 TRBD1 TGTGCCAGCAAACCACCCGGGACAGGGGTTGGCTACACCTTC CASKPPGTGVGYTF
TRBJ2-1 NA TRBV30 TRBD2 TGTGCCGGCGGTCCTAGCGGGGGCAATGAGCAGTTCTTC CAGGPSGGNEQFF
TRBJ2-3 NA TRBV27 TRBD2 TGTGCCAGCAGTTTTGCTAGCGGGGCTCCGGATACGCAGTATTTT CASSFASGAPDTQYF
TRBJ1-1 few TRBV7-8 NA TGTGCCAGCAGTAGAGGGGGGGCGACCACTGAAGCTTTCTTT CASSRGGATTEAFF
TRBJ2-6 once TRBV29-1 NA TGCAGCGTTGTGGGGGTCGGGGCCAACGTCCTGACTTTC CSVVGVGANVLTF
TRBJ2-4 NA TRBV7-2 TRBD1 TGTGCCAGCAGCCCCCCGGACAGGGCGTCACTAGCCAAAAACATTCAGTACTTC CASSPPDRASLAKNIQYF
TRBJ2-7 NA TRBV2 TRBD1 TGTGCCAGCAGTGAAGCGCTTCCGGGAACGACAGGGAGCTCCTACGAGCAGTACTTC CASSEALPGTTGSSYEQYF
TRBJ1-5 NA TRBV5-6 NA TGTGCCAGCAGCTTGGAAATTGAGGGGAATCAGCCCCAGCATTTT CASSLEIEGNQPQHF
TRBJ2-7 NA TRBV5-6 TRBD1 TGTGCCAGCAGCGTGGGACAGGGTCCCTACGAGCAGTACTTC CASSVGQGPYEQYF
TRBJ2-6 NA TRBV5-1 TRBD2 TGCGCCAGCAGCTGGACGGGACTAGCGGGCTCTGGGGCCAACGTCCTGACTTTC CASSWTGLAGSGANVLTF
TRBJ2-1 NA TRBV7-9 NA TGTGCCAGCAGCTTTGTGCTAGCAACCTACAATGAGCAGTTCTTC CASSFVLATYNEQFF
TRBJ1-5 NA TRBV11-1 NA TGTGCCAGCAGCTTAGATTCGCCCAGGGTACTGATTGATCAGCCCCAGCATTTT CASSLDSPRVLIDQPQHF
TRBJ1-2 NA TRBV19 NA TGTGCCAGTAGTATGTACAGCATAGCTAACTATGGCTACACCTTC CASSMYSIANYGYTF
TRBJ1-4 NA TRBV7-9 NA TGTGCCAGCAGCCCATCCGGGACTTTGGATGAAAAACTGTTTTTT CASSPSGTLDEKLFF
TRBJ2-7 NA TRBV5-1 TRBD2 TGCGCCAGCAGACAATCCCCTAGCGGGGGGGCGTTCTACGAGCAGTACTTC CASRQSPSGGAFYEQYF
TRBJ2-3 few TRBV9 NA TGTGCCAGCAGCCCAGGGTCTCATACGCAGTATTTT CASSPGSHTQYF
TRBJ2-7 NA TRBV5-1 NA TGCGCCAGCAGCTTGGGTGGGATCTACGAGCAGTACTTC CASSLGGIYEQYF
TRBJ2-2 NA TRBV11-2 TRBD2 TGTGCCAGCAGTCCGTGGGCGGGAGCGAACACCGGGGAGCTGTTTTTT CASSPWAGANTGELFF
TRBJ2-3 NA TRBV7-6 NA TGTGCCAGCAGCTTAGCGAGGGGTACAGATACGCAGTATTTT CASSLARGTDTQYF
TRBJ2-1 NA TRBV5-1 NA TGCGCCAGCAGCTTGGCCTTTTCGCTTGTCTCCTACAATGAGCAGTTCTTC CASSLAFSLVSYNEQFF
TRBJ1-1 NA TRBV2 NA TGTGCCAGCAGTGAAGCCATGAACACTGAAGCTTTCTTT CASSEAMNTEAFF
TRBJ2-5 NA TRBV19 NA TGTGCCAGTAGTATTACGGACGGGGAGACCCAGTACTTC CASSITDGETQYF
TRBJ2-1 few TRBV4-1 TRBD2 TGCGCCAGCAGCCCATGGACTAGCGGTAACAATGAGCAGTTCTTC CASSPWTSGNNEQFF
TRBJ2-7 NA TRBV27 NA TGTGCCAGCGGGGCCCAGGGAGTCTACGAGCAGTACTTC CASGAQGVYEQYF
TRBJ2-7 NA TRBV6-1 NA TGTGCCAGCAGTGAAGCTTTGGTTTCCTACGAGCAGTACTTC CASSEALVSYEQYF
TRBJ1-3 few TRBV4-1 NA TGCGCCAGCAGCCATTCGGGTGGAAACACCATATATTTT CASSHSGGNTIYF
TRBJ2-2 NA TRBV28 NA TGTGCCAGCATAGACAACAAGAACACCGGGGAGCTGTTTTTT CASIDNKNTGELFF
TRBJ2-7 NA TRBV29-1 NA TGCAGCGTTTTTGGGGGGCGCTCCTACGAGCAGTACTTC CSVFGGRSYEQYF
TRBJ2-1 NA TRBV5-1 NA TGCGCCAGCACCCCAGGGGTTGGTAGGGTCTACAATGAGCAGTTCTTC CASTPGVGRVYNEQFF
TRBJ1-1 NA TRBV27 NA TGTGCCAGCCCATCCGGACATTACATGAACACTGAAGCTTTCTTT CASPSGHYMNTEAFF
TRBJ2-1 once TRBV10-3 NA TGTGCCATCAGTGAAGGAGCCGTGACCTACAATGAGCAGTTCTTC CAISEGAVTYNEQFF
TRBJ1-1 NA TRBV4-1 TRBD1 TGCGCCAGCGAGGATGGGACAGGGAGATTCCACATGAACACTGAAGCTTTCTTT CASEDGTGRFHMNTEAFF
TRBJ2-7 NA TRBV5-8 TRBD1 TGTGCCAGCAGCTTGTCCGGGACAGGAGCTTACGAGCAGTACTTC CASSLSGTGAYEQYF
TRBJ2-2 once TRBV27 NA TGTGCCAGCAGTTTGGAGCAGGAGATTAACACCGGGGAGCTGTTTTTT CASSLEQEINTGELFF
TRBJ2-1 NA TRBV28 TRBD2 TGTGCCAGCAGCTGGACTAGTTACAATGAGCAGTTCTTC CASSWTSYNEQFF